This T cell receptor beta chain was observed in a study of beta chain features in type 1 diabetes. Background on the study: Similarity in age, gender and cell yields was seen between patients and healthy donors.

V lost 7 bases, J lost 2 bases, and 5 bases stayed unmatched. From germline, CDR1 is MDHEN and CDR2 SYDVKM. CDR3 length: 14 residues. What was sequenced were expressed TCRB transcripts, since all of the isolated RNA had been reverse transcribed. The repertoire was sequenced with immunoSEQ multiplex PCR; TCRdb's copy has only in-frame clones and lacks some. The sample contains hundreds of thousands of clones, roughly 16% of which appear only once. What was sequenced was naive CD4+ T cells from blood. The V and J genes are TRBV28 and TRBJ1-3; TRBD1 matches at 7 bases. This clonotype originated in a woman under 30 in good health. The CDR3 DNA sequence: TGTGCCAGCATCCCAGGGGGTGCTGGAAACACCATATATTTT. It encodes CASIPGGAGNTIYF.